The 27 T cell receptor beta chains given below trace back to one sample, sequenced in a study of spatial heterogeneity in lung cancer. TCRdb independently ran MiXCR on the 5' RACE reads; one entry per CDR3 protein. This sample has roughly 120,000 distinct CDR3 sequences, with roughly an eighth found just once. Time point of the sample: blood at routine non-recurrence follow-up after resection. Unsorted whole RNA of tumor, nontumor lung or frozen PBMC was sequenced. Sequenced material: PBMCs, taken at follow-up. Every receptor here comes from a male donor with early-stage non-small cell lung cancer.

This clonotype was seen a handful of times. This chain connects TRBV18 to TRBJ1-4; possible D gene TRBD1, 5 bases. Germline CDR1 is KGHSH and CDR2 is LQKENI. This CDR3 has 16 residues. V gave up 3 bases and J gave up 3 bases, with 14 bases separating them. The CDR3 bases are TGTGCCAGCTCACCTAACCAGCAGGGACCTAATGAAAAACTGTTTTTT. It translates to CASSPNQQGPNEKLFF.

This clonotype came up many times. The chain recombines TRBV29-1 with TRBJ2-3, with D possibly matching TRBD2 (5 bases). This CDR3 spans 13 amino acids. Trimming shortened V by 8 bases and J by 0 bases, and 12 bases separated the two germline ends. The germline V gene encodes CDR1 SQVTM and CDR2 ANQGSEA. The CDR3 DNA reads TGCAGCTCCGGAGGACTTAGCACAGATACGCAGTATTTT. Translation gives CSSGGLSTDTQYF.

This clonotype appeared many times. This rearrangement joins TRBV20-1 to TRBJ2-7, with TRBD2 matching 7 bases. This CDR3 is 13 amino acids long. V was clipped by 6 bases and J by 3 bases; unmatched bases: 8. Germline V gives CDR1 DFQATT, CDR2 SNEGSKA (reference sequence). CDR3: CSASLTSYYEQYF. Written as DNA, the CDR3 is TGCAGTGCCAGCTTGACTAGCTACTACGAGCAGTACTTC.

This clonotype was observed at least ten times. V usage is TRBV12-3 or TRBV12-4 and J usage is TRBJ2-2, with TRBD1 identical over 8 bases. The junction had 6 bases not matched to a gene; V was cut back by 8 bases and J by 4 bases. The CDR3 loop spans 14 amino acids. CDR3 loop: CASLGQARTGELFF. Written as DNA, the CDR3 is TGTGCCAGCCTGGGACAGGCGCGCACCGGGGAGCTGTTTTTT.

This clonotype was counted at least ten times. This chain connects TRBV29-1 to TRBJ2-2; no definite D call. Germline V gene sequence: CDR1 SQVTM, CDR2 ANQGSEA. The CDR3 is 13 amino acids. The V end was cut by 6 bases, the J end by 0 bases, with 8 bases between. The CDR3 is CSVVGPNTGELFF. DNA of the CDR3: TGCAGCGTCGTGGGCCCGAACACCGGGGAGCTGTTTTTT.

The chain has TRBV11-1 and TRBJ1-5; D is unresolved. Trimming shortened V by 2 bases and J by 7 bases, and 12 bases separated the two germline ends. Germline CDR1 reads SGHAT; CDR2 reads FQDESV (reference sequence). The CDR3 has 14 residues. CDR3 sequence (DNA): TGTGCCAGCAGCTTAAACGCGGACGGGCAGCCCCAGCATTTT. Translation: CASSLNADGQPQHF. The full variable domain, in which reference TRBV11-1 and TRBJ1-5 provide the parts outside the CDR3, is EAEVAQSPRYKITEKSQAVAFWCDPISGHATLYWYRQILGQGPELLVQFQDESVVDDSQLPKDRFSAERLKGVDSTLKIQPAELGDSAMYLCASSLNADGQPQHFGDGTRLSIL.

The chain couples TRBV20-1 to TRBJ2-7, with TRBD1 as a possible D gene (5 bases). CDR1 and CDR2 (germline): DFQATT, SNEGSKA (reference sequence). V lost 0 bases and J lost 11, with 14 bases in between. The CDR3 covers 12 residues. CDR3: CSARDSTGLEYF. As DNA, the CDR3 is TGCAGTGCTAGAGATTCAACAGGCCTGGAGTACTTC.

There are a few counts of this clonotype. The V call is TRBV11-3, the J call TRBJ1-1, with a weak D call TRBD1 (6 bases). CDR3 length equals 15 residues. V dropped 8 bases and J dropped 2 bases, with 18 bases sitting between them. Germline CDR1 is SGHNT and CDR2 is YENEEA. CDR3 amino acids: CASSPRDTYNTEAFF. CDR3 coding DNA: TGTGCCAGCTCCCCAAGGGACACGTATAACACTGAAGCTTTCTTT.

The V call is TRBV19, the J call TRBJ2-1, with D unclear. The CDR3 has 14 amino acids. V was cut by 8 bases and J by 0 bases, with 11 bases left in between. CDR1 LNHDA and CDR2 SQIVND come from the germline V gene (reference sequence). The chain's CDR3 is CASQRASSYNEQFF. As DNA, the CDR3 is TGTGCCAGTCAAAGAGCTAGCTCCTACAATGAGCAGTTCTTC.

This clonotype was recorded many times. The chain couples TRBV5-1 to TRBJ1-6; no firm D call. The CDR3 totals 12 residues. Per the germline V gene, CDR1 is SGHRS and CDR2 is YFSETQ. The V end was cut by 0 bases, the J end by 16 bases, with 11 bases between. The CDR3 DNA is TGCGCCAGCAGCTTGGAACATCGGGTTCTCCACTTT. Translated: CASSLEHRVLHF. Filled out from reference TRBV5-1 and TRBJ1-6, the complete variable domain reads KAGVTQTPRYLIKTRGQQVTLSCSPISGHRSVSWYQQTPGQGLQFLFEYFSETQRNKGNFPGRFSGRQFSNSRSEMNVSTLELGDSALYLCASSLEHRVLHFGNGTRLTVT.

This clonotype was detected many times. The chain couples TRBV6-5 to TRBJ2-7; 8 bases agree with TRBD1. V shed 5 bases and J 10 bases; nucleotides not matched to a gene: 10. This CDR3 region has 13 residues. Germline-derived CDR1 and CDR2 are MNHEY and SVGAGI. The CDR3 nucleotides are TGTGCCAGCAGTACCCGACAGGGGAAGGGTCAGTACTTC. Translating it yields CASSTRQGKGQYF.

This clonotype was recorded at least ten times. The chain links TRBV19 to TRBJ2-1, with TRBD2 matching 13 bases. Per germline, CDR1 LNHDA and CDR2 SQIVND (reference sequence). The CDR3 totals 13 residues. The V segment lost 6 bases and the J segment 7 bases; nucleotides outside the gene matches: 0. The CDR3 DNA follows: TGTGCCAGTAGGGGACTAGCGGGAAATGAGCAGTTCTTC. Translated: CASRGLAGNEQFF. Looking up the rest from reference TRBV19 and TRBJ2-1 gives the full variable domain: DGGITQSPKYLFRKEGQNVTLSCEQNLNHDAMYWYRQDPGQGLRLIYYSQIVNDFQKGDIAEGYSVSREKKESFPLTVTSAQKNPTAFYLCASRGLAGNEQFFGPGTRLTVL.

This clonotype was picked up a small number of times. Written as DNA, the CDR3 is TGCGCCAGCAGCCGAGGGACTAGCACAGATACGCAGTATTTT. Residues: CASSRGTSTDTQYF. The V gene is TRBV5-1, the J gene TRBJ2-3, with D tentatively TRBD2 (6 bases). Trimming left V 4 bases short and J 0 bases short, with 9 bases between. The CDR3 contains 14 residues. Germline V gene data show CDR1 as SGHRS and CDR2 as YFSETQ.

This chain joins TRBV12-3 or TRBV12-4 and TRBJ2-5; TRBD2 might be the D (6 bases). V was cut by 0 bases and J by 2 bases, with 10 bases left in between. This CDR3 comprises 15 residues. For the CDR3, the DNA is TGTGCCAGCAGTTTAGCGATGGGACTTCAAGAGACCCAGTACTTC. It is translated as CASSLAMGLQETQYF.

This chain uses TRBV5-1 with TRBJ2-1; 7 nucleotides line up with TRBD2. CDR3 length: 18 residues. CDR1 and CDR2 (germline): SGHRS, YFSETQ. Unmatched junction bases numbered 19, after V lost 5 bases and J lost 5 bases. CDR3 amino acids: CASRFSGDNRAAHNEQFF. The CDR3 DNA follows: TGCGCCAGCAGGTTCAGCGGGGATAACCGTGCCGCCCACAATGAGCAGTTCTTC.

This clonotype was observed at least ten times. The CDR3 spells CASSGASGGKVEQFF. In DNA, the CDR3 is TGTGCCAGCAGCGGCGCTAGCGGGGGAAAAGTTGAGCAGTTCTTC. This chain links TRBV9 with TRBJ2-1; 10 nucleotides line up with TRBD2. The CDR3 sequence is 15 residues long. Trimming at V came to 3 bases and at J to 9 bases, leaving 9 bases not matched to a gene. Germline CDR1 and CDR2: SGDLS and YYNGEE.

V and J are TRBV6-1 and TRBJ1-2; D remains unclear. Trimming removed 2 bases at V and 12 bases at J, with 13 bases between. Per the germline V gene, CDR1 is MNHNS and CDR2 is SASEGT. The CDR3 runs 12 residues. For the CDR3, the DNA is TGTGCCAGCAGTGAAATAACACCGGATAACACCTTC. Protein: CASSEITPDNTF.

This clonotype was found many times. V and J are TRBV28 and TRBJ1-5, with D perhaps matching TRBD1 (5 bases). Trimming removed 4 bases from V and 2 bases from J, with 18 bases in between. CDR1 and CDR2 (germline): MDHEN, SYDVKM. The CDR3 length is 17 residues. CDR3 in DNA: TGTGCCAGCAGTTACCCTCGAGGGCTGGGGGGCAATCAGCCCCAGCATTTT. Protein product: CASSYPRGLGGNQPQHF.

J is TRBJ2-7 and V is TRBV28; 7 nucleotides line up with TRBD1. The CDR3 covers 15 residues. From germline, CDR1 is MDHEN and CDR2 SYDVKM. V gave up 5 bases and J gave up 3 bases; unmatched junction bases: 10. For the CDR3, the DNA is TGTGCCAGCAGTCCTCGGGACAGAGCCTACTACGAGCAGTACTTC. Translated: CASSPRDRAYYEQYF.

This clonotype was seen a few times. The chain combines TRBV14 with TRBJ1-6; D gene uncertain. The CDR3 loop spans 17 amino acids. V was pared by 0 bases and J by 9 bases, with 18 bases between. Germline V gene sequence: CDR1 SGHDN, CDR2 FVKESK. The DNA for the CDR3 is TGTGCCAGCAGCCAAGAGGTCCGGGCCACTTCGAGTTCACCCCTCCACTTT. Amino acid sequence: CASSQEVRATSSSPLHF.

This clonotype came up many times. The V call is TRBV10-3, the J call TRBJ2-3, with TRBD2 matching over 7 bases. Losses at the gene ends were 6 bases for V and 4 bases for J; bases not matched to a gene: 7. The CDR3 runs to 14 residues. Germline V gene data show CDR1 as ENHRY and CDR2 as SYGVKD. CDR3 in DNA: TGTGCCATCAGCCCAGCGGGGTACCCAGATACGCAGTATTTT. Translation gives CAISPAGYPDTQYF.

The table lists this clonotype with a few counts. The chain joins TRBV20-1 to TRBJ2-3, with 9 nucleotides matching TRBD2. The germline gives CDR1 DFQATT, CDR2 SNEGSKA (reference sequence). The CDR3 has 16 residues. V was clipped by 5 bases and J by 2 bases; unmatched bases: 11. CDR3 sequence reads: CSALPSASGVTDTQYF. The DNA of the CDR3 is TGCAGTGCTCTCCCCAGTGCTAGCGGGGTCACAGATACGCAGTATTTT.

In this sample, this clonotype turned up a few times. CDR3 in DNA: TGTGCCAGCAGCTCAGAGGACAGCACCAATGAGCAGTTCTTC. Amino acid sequence: CASSSEDSTNEQFF. The V gene is TRBV11-3, the J gene TRBJ2-1, with a weak D call TRBD1 (6 bases). The CDR3 runs to 14 residues. CDR1 SGHNT and CDR2 YENEEA come from the germline V gene. Trimming pared 4 bases from V and 6 bases from J, leaving 13 bases between.

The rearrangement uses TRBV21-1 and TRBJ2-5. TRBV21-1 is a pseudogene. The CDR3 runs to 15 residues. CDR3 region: CASSKDWQLQETQYF. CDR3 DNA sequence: TGTGCCAGCAGCAAAGATTGGCAACTCCAAGAGACCCAGTACTTC.

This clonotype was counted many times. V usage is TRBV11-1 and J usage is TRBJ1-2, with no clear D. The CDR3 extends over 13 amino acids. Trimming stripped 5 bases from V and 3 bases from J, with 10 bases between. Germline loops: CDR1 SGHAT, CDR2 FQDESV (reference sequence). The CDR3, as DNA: TGTGCCAGCAGCCTCTTGGAACACTATGGCTACACCTTC. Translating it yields CASSLLEHYGYTF.

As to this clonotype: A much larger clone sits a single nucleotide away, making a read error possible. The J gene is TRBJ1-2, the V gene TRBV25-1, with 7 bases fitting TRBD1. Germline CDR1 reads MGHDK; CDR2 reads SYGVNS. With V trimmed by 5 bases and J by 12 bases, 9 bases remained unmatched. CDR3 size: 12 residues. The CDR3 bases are TGTGCCAGCAGTTTCCAGGGGGGAGGCCACACCTTC. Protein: CASSFQGGGHTF.

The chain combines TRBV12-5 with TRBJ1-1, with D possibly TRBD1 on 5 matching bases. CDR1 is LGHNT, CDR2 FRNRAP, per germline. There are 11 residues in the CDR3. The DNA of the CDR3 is TGTGACCCACAGGAGGACACTGAAGCTTTCTTT. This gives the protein CDPQEDTEAFF. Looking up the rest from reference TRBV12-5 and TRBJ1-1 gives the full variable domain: DARVTQTPRHKVTEMGQEVTMRCQPILGHNTVFWYRQTMMQGLELLAYFRNRAPLDDSGMPKDRFSAEMPDATLATLKIQPSEPRDSAVYFCDPQEDTEAFFGQGTRLTVV.